This T cell receptor beta chain was sequenced for a study of blood T cell repertoires in COVID-19. For the study at large: Samples representing acute and convalescent COVID-19 were sourced from the United States, Italy and Spain. From T cells, B-cell-depleted T cells, or PBMCs came the material, which was cDNA or gDNA.

Per the authors' pipeline: Reference gene primer amplification in the assay estimated nucleated cell counts. The data were produced by immunoSEQ multiplex PCR, yet TCRdb's version contains in-frame clones alone and is incomplete. V, J and clone size are taken as reported in that table, and D and trimming were inferred from the DNA itself. The sample shows a few hundred thousand clones, around 85% of them seen only once. This clone was recorded a few times. The CDR3 is 14 residues long. V lost 7 bases to trimming and J lost 7 bases; unmatched junction nucleotides: 10. The germline gives CDR1 LNHDA, CDR2 SQIVND (reference sequence).

The sequence derives from a man in his sixties with acute or convalescent COVID-19. The V gene is TRBV19, the J gene TRBJ1-5, with 7 bases matching TRBD1. Sequences were obtained from peripheral blood. The CDR3 region is CASKGDRVGQPQHF. The CDR3 bases are TGTGCCAGTAAGGGTGACAGGGTAGGACAGCCCCAGCATTTT.